The sample holds a few counts of the clone carrying this TCR beta chain. Its antigen is not known. Treatment: oral pan-JAK inhibitor, 5-10 mg twice daily. Researchers took lesional scalp punch biopsies and peripheral blood from people who were alopecia areata patients. Researchers picked out CD4+ and CD8+ T cells from PBMCs by sorting. The data originate from a study of CD8+ T cells in alopecia areata. Study-wide points: Many expanded lesional clones persisted in scalp and blood during tofacitinib.

RNA extraction was followed by reverse transcription into cDNA, which acted as the sequencing template. Method: immunoSEQ multiplex PCR; TCRdb's copy keeps in-frame clones and lacks some. The profile shows 200,000 to 250,000 clones, 35% to 40% of them singletons. The CDR3 extends over 14 amino acids. Trimming pared 2 bases from V and 5 bases from J, leaving 13 bases between. Germline assignment: CDR1 MGHDK and CDR2 SYGVNS. The material sequenced was CD4+ T cells sorted from blood, taken around week 30, from a patient treated with tofacitinib. This receptor was identified in a human donor with alopecia areata. The V and J genes are TRBV25-1 and TRBJ2-7; no reliable D call. The chain's CDR3 is CASSERLMSNEQYF. CDR3 sequence (DNA): TGTGCCAGCAGTGAACGTTTGATGAGCAACGAGCAGTACTTC.